The 9 T cell receptor beta chains listed next were all sequenced from one sample in a study of vaccination and CD4 T cells after COVID-19. Antigen specificity for these receptors is unknown. Treatment meaning: approximately 10-day PBMC culture with coronavirus spike peptide pools or control peptides (ViraFEST assay). Gathered ahead of the COVID-19 pandemic (2011-2018) were the CD4+ T cells of the unexposed donor. The Oncomine TCR Beta short-read assay was applied to DNA of cultured CD4+ T cells. Researchers extracted genomic DNA from CD4+ T cells that had been cultured. Via MiXCR, TCRdb re-called the PCR reads, giving one row per CDR3 protein. Of about 10,000 distinct CDR3 sequences listed, around 32% are singletons. Sequencing was done on a sample of CD4+ T cells from blood, cultured in vitro. The receptors come from a human donor in good health.

The chain recombines TRBV4-3 with TRBJ1-1, with D possibly matching TRBD1 (6 bases). Germline CDR1 and CDR2: LGHNA and YSLEER. Trimming cost V 0 bases and J 4 bases, with 12 bases left between them. This CDR3 comprises 15 residues. DNA for the CDR3: TGCGCCAGCAGCCAAGATCAGGGGCGAATCACTGAAGCTTTCTTT. It encodes CASSQDQGRITEAFF.

This clonotype was seen more than once but under ten times. The rearrangement joins TRBV19 to TRBJ1-6; TRBD1 is a possible D gene (5 bases). Germline CDR1 reads LNHDA; CDR2 reads SQIVND (reference sequence). The CDR3 sequence is 14 residues long. The V and J ends lost 0 bases and 9 bases respectively, with 9 bases between them. Here the CDR3 reads CASSIEIGASPLHF. The CDR3, as DNA: TGTGCCAGTAGTATAGAGATTGGGGCTTCACCCCTCCACTTT.

This chain uses TRBV6-1 with TRBJ2-7, with D hard to call. Germline CDR1 and CDR2: MNHNS and SASEGT. CDR3 length equals 12 residues. V lost 6 bases and J 3 bases, leaving 9 bases between the germline ends. CDR3 sequence (DNA): TGTGCCAGCAGGCAAAGTAACTACGAGCAGTACTTC. This gives the protein CASRQSNYEQYF.

The chain employs TRBV20-1 and TRBJ1-2; 7 nucleotides align to TRBD1. V dropped 1 base and J dropped 4; count of bases not matched to a gene: 12. Germline lookup yields CDR1 DFQATT and CDR2 SNEGSKA (reference sequence). The CDR3 is 16 residues long. CDR3 sequence: CSARAEGAMNVYGYTF. CDR3 in DNA: TGCAGTGCTAGAGCCGAGGGGGCGATGAACGTCTATGGCTACACCTTC.

This clonotype was counted only a few times. The V call is TRBV14, the J call TRBJ1-5, with D perhaps matching TRBD1 (5 bases). Trimming shortened V by 0 bases and J by 1 base, and 10 bases separated the two germline ends. This CDR3 region has 16 residues. Germline values: CDR1 SGHDN, CDR2 FVKESK. The CDR3 DNA reads as TGTGCCAGCAGCCAAGAGAGGAAGGGGAGCAATCAGCCCCAGCATTTT. Protein sequence: CASSQERKGSNQPQHF.

The V and J genes are TRBV10-3 and TRBJ1-1; D may be TRBD1 (5 bases). Germline V lookup: CDR1 ENHRY, CDR2 SYGVKD. Trimming removed 2 bases from V and 1 base from J, with 14 bases in between. This CDR3 has 16 amino acids. CDR3 protein: CAISEQGPPQNTEAFF. The CDR3 DNA follows: TGTGCCATCAGTGAGCAGGGACCCCCGCAGAACACTGAAGCTTTCTTT.

This chain joins TRBV7-9 and TRBJ1-1; TRBD1 might be the D (6 bases). The V end lost 6 bases, the J end lost 4 bases, and 15 bases lay between the germline ends. Germline CDR1 and CDR2: SEHNR and FQNEAQ (reference sequence). The CDR3 contains 14 residues. In DNA, the CDR3 is TGTGCCAGCAGTTTGAATAGGGGGTCCACTGAAGCTTTCTTT. Residues: CASSLNRGSTEAFF.

This clonotype turned up a few times. The chain combines TRBV28 with TRBJ2-4, with 8 bases aligning to TRBD1. After removal of 2 bases from V and 4 bases from J, the junction contained 4 bases not matched to a gene. CDR1 and CDR2 from the germline V gene are MDHEN and SYDVKM. The CDR3 is 15 residues long. The CDR3 spells CASSLNRGLKNIQYF. DNA for the CDR3: TGTGCCAGCAGTTTAAACAGGGGGTTGAAAAACATTCAGTACTTC.

The chain uses TRBV5-1 and TRBJ2-7; possible D gene TRBD1, 6 bases. CDR1 SGHRS and CDR2 YFSETQ come from the germline V gene. The V end lost 3 bases, the J end lost 3 bases, and 10 bases lay between the germline ends. There are 13 residues in the CDR3. CDR3 nucleotides: TGCGCCAGCAGCTACGACAGGTACTACGAGCAGTACTTC. It encodes CASSYDRYYEQYF.